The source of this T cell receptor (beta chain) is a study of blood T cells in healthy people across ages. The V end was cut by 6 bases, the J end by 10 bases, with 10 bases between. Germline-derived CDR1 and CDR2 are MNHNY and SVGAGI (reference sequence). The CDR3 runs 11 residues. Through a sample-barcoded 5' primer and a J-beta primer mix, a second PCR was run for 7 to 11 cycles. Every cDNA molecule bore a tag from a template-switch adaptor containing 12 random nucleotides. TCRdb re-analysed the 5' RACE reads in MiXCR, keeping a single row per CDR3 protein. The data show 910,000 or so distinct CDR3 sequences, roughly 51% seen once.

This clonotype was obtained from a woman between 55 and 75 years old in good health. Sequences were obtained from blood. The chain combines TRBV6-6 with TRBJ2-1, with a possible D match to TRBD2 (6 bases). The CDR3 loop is CASSYSGEQFF. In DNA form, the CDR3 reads TGTGCCAGCAGCTATAGCGGCGAGCAGTTCTTC.